This TCR beta chain stems from a study of cytomegalovirus exposure and HLA in healthy donors. The protocol was immunoSEQ multiplex PCR, while the TCRdb copy is restricted to in-frame clones and leaves out a portion. The table has approximately 210,000 clones, 88% seen once. The CDR3 totals 15 residues. The germline gives CDR1 LNHNV, CDR2 YYDKDF (reference sequence). Trimming stripped 1 base from V and 4 bases from J, with 11 bases between. The specimen was PBMCs. The sequence was collected from a woman younger than 30 in good health and CMV-seronegative. This chain uses TRBV15 with TRBJ1-5, with D possibly TRBD1 on 6 matching bases. Here the CDR3 reads CATSRGQVANQPQHF. For the CDR3, the DNA is TGTGCCACCAGCAGAGGACAGGTGGCGAATCAGCCCCAGCATTTT.